Reported below is one T cell receptor (beta chain). What it binds is not known. J was trimmed by 0 bases and V by 7 bases; bases with no gene match: 4. CDR1 LNHNV and CDR2 YYDKDF come from the germline V gene (reference sequence). The CDR3 runs to 14 residues. The time point: newly diagnosed GD, antithyroid drugs for less than 3 months. PBMCs were the source of the RNA used for TCR sequencing. iRepertoire HTBI primers and Arm-PCR of CDR3 regions built TCR beta libraries. TCRdb redid the calling of the multiplex PCR reads with MiXCR, one entry per CDR3 protein. The sample consists of a few hundred thousand distinct CDR3 sequences, around 15% of them appearing once. This specimen belongs to a study of regulatory T cells in long-lasting Graves disease. Study-level findings and limits: Peripheral blood was the sole material, not thyroid tissue.

Separately, the same data were catalogued under a study of T cells in Graves' hyperthyroidism and ophthalmopathy.

The receptor was isolated from a woman younger than 35 with Graves disease. The sequenced sample was peripheral blood mononuclear cells (PBMCs), obtained at new diagnosis, from a patient treated with antithyroid drugs. The rearrangement uses TRBV15 and TRBJ2-3; 7 nucleotides line up with TRBD1. CDR3 DNA: TGTGCCACCACGACAGGGATTAGCACAGATACGCAGTATTTT. This translates into CATTTGISTDTQYF.